This T cell receptor beta chain emerged from a study of blood T cell repertoires in COVID-19. Study-wide context: Acute and convalescent COVID-19 specimens originated in the United States, Italy and Spain. PBMCs, B-cell-depleted T cells, or T cells provided the cDNA or gDNA that made up the material.

As originally analysed: Counts of nucleated cells, estimated from reference gene primer amplification, were obtained. This table comes from immunoSEQ multiplex PCR, and its TCRdb copy is limited to in-frame clones, with some not included. That table supplies the V and J calls and clone size; D and trimming were determined from the DNA. This sample has about 54,000 clones, with over 75% found just once. Deletions cut 7 bases from V and 2 bases from J, with 9 bases between. The CDR3 loop spans 13 amino acids. Germline V gives CDR1 LNHDA, CDR2 SQIVND (reference sequence). This receptor was taken from a middle-aged woman with active COVID-19. The material sequenced was peripheral blood. This chain joins TRBV19 and TRBJ1-5, with TRBD1 as a possible D gene (5 bases). CDR3 nucleotide sequence: TGTGCCAGTAAGGCGGGGGGCAATCAGCCCCAGCATTTT. Translation: CASKAGGNQPQHF.